The sequence of this T cell receptor (beta chain) was determined in a study of blood T cells in healthy people across ages. General observations from the study: The unknown donor CMV status may have confounded expanded clonotype changes. Percentage of naive T cells showed a strong correlation with TCR beta diversity.

There are a few counts of this clonotype. What it binds is unknown. Using a J-beta primer mix together with a sample-barcoded 5' primer, a second PCR was run for about 6 to 11 cycles. CDR3-containing paired-end reads numbering at least 2.5 million came from each sample. Each CDR3 protein is one row after TCRdb ran MiXCR on the 5' RACE reads. This sample has some 1.4 million distinct CDR3 sequences, with 40% to 50% found just once. The CDR3 runs to 16 residues. Germline CDR1 reads KGHSH; CDR2 reads LQKENI. Trimming stripped 3 bases from V and 0 bases from J, with 14 bases between. The sequence was collected from a woman aged 18-29 years in good health. The rearrangement joins TRBV18 to TRBJ1-1, with a weak D call TRBD1 (5 bases). Sequencing was carried out using blood. This CDR3 reads CASSPQEGLMNTEAFF. The CDR3 coding sequence is TGTGCCAGCTCACCCCAAGAGGGACTCATGAACACTGAAGCTTTCTTT.